This T cell receptor beta chain came from a study of blood T cells in healthy people across ages. Study details: Template switching retrieved approximately one barcoded beta molecule for each two T cells.

For every donor, a draw yielded around 9.4 milliliters of peripheral blood. Findings of the study overall: Diversity was higher, and naive CD4+ cells more numerous, in long-lived donors than in aged donors.

The CDR3 loop spans 13 amino acids. Germline V gives CDR1 SQVTM, CDR2 ANQGSEA. V was trimmed by 4 bases and J by 0 bases, leaving 7 bases between them. The table lists this clonotype with a few counts. Antigen unknown. Using a J-beta primer mix together with a sample-barcoded 5' primer, a second PCR was run for about 6 to 12 cycles. Each CDR3 protein is one row after TCRdb ran MiXCR on the 5' RACE reads. Of more than 500,000 distinct CDR3 sequences in the sample, 25% to 30% are singletons; the top ten hold less than 20%. The sequenced sample consisted of blood. The chain links TRBV29-1 to TRBJ2-1, with D possibly being TRBD2 (6 bases). The sequence was obtained from a woman aged 70-85 years in good health. The CDR3 reads CSVAGSSYNEQFF. CDR3 nucleotide sequence: TGCAGCGTTGCCGGGAGCTCCTACAATGAGCAGTTCTTC.